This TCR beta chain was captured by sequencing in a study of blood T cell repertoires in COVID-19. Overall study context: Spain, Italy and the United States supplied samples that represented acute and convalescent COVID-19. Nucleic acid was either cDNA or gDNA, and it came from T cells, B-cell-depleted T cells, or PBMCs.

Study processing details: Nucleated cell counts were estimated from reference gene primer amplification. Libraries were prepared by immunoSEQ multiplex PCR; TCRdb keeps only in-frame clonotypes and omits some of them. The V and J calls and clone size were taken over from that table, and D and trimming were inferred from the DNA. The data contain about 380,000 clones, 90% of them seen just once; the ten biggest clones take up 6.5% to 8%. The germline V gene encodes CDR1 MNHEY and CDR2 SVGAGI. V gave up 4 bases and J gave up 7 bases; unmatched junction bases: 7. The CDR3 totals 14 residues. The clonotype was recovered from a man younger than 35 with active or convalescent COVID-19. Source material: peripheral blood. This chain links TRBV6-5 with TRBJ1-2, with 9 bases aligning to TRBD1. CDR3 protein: CASSSPDRGFGYTF. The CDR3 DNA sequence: TGTGCCAGCAGTTCCCCGGACAGGGGTTTTGGCTACACCTTC.